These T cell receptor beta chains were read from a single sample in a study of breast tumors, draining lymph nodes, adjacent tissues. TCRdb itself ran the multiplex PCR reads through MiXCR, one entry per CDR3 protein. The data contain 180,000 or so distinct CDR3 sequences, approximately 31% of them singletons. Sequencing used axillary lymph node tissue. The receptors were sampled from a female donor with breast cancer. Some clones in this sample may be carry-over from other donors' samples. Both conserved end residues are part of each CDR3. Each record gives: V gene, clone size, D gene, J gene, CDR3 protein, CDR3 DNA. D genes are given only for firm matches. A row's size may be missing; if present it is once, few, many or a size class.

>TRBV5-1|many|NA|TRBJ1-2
CASSFAPTTSYSNYGYTF
TGCGCCAGCAGCTTCGCCCCTACCACAAGTTACTCTAACTATGGCTACACCTTC
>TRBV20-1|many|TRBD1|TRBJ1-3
CSAGSGTGASGNTIYF
TGCAGTGCTGGTTCCGGGACAGGGGCCTCTGGAAACACCATATATTTT
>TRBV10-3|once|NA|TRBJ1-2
CAISESSEPPYGYTF
TGTGCCATCAGTGAGTCAAGCGAACCTCCCTATGGCTACACCTTC
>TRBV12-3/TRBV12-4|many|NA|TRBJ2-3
CASSLSGAGDTQYF
TGTGCCAGCAGTCTCAGCGGAGCTGGAGATACGCAGTATTTT
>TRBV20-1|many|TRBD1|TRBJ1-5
CSAKPGQGFSNQPQHF
TGCAGTGCAAAACCGGGACAGGGTTTTAGCAATCAGCCCCAGCATTTT
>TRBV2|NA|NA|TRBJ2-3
CASSEGVNEQYF
TGTGCCAGCAGTGAGGGGGTGAATGAGCAGTATTTT
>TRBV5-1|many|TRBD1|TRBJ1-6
CASSLDTGTGFSPLHF
TGCGCCAGCAGCTTGGACACCGGGACAGGGTTCTCACCCCTCCACTTT
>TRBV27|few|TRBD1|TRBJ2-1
CASSSNRGTYNEQFF
TGTGCCAGCAGTTCTAACAGGGGCACTTACAATGAGCAGTTCTTC
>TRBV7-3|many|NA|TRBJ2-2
CASSFSGTKNTGELFF
TGTGCCAGCAGCTTCTCCGGGACAAAGAACACCGGGGAGCTGTTTTTT
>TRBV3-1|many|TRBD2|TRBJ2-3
CASRASGEADTQYF
TGTGCCAGCAGGGCTAGCGGGGAAGCAGATACGCAGTATTTT
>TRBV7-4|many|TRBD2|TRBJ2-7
CASSLVSSGDYEQYF
TGTGCCAGCAGCTTAGTATCTAGCGGGGATTACGAGCAGTACTTC
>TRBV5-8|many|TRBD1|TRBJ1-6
CASSLRTGAFSYNSPLHF
TGTGCCAGCAGCTTAAGGACAGGCGCCTTTTCCTATAATTCACCCCTCCACTTT
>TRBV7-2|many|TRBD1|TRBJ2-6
CASSLVYETGAYGANVLTF
TGTGCCAGCAGCCTAGTCTATGAGACAGGGGCCTATGGGGCCAACGTCCTGACTTTC
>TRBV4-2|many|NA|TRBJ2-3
CASSQVGGLPGDTQYF
TGTGCCAGCAGCCAAGTCGGGGGACTCCCGGGAGATACGCAGTATTTT
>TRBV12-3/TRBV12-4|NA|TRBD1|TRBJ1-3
CASSFRTGFPGNTIYF
TGTGCCAGCAGTTTTAGGACAGGGTTTCCTGGAAACACCATATATTTT
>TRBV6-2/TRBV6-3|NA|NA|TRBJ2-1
CASSHPEVAANNEQFF
TGTGCCAGCAGTCACCCCGAGGTAGCGGCAAACAATGAGCAGTTCTTC
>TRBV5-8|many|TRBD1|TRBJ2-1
CASSPGTGPYNEQFF
TGTGCCAGCAGCCCCGGGACAGGGCCATACAATGAGCAGTTCTTC
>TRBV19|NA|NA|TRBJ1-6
CAASTVGHGGNSPLHF
TGTGCCGCCAGCACCGTGGGACACGGGGGAAATTCACCCCTCCACTTT
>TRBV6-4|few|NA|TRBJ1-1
CASREQMNTEAFF
TGTGCCAGCAGAGAGCAAATGAACACTGAAGCTTTCTTT
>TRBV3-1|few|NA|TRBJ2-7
CASSGTYDDYEQYF
TGTGCCAGCAGCGGGACGTACGACGACTACGAGCAGTACTTC
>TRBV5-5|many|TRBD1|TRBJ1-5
CASSSGGPSNQPQHF
TGTGCCAGCAGCTCAGGGGGACCGAGCAATCAGCCCCAGCATTTT
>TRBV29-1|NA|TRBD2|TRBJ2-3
CSVVSAGATDTQYF
TGCAGCGTTGTATCAGCGGGGGCCACAGATACGCAGTATTTT
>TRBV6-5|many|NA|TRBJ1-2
CASRPLANYGYTF
TGTGCCAGCAGGCCCCTGGCTAACTATGGCTACACCTTC
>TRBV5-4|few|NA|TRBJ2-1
CASSSGLPRGFEQFF
TGTGCCAGCAGCTCGGGGCTCCCACGGGGGTTTGAGCAGTTCTTC
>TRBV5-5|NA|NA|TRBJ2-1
CASSLGPPSGLHYNEQFF
TGTGCCAGCAGCTTGGGCCCCCCGTCGGGACTCCACTACAATGAGCAGTTCTTC
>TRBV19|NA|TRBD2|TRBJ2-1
CASTSVGRINEQFF
TGTGCTTCGACTAGCGTGGGGAGGATCAATGAGCAGTTCTTC
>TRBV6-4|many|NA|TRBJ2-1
CASSSLWDNEQFF
TGTGCCAGCTCCAGTCTCTGGGACAATGAGCAGTTCTTC
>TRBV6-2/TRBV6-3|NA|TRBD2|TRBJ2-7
CASSSSAGEEYEQYF
TGTGCCAGCAGTTCCTCCGCGGGAGAGGAGTACGAGCAGTACTTC
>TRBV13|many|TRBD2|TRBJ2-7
CASSQRESSYEQYF
TGTGCCAGCAGCCAGCGGGAGTCCTCCTACGAGCAGTACTTC
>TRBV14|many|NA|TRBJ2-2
CASSQGRTNTGELFF
TGTGCCAGCAGCCAAGGCAGAACCAACACCGGGGAGCTGTTTTTT